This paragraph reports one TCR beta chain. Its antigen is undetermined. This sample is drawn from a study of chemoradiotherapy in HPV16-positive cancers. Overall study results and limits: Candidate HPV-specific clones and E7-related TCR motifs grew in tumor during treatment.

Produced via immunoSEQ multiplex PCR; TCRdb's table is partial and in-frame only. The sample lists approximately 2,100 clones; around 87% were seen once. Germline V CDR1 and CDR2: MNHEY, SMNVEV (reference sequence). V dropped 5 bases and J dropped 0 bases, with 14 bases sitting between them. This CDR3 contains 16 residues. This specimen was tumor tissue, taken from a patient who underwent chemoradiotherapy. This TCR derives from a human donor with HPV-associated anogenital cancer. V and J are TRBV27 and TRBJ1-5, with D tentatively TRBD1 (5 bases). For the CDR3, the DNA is TGTGCCAGCAGTGATAACAGGCCGTATAGCAATCAGCCCCAGCATTTT. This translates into CASSDNRPYSNQPQHF.